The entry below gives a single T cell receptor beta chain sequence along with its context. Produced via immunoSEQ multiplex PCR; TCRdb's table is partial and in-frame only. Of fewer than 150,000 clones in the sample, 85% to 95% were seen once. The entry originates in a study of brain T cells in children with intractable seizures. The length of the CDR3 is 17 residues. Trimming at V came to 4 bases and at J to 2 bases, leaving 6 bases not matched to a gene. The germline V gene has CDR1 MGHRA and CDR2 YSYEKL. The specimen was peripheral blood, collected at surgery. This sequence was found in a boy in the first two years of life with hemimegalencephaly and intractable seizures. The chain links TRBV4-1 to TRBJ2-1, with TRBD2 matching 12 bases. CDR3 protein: CASSPRLAGATYNEQFF. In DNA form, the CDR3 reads TGCGCCAGCAGCCCAAGACTAGCGGGGGCCACCTACAATGAGCAGTTCTTC.